This T cell receptor beta chain was identified in a study of T cells in Graves' hyperthyroidism and ophthalmopathy. Study in general: Staff took peripheral blood when the initial diagnosis was made, before any treatment began.

Germline CDR1 is SGHAT and CDR2 is FQNNGV. This CDR3 is 13 amino acids long. Trimming shortened V by 4 bases and J by 8 bases, and 14 bases separated the two germline ends. Amplified TCR beta CDR3 regions derived from RNA transcripts. TCR CDR3 regions were first amplified by RT-PCR with HTBI primers. Each CDR3 protein gets one entry after TCRdb re-called the multiplex PCR reads with MiXCR. The profile covers about 620,000 distinct CDR3 sequences, with around 15% appearing a single time and 3.8% taken by the ten largest. The table lists this clonotype with many counts. The sequenced sample consisted of blood. This chain connects TRBV11-2 to TRBJ1-2, with D hard to call. The sequence was collected from a woman in her thirties with Graves' hyperthyroidism. CDR3 residues: CASSYQKMGGYTF. CDR3 coding DNA: TGTGCCAGCAGCTACCAGAAAATGGGCGGCTACACCTTC.